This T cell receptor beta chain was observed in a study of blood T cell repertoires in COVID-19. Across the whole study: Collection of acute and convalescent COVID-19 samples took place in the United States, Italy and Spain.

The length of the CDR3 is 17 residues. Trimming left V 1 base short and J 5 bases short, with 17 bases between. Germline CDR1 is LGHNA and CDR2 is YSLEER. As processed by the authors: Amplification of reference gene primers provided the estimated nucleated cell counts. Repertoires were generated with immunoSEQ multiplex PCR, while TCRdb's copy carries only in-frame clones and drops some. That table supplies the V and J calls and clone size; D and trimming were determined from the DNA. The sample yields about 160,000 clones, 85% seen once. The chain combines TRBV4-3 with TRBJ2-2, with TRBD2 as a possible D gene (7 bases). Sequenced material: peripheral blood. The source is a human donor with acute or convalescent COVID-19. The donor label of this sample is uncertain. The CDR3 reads CASSQGLIGGATGELFF. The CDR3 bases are TGCGCCAGCAGCCAAGGATTAATAGGGGGGGCGACCGGGGAGCTGTTTTTT.